These 18 T cell receptor beta chains were all obtained from the same sample, sequenced in a study of cytomegalovirus exposure and HLA in healthy donors. Produced via immunoSEQ multiplex PCR; TCRdb's table is partial and in-frame only. The profile shows some 130,000 clones, around 80% of them singletons. The sample comprised PBMCs. Receptor source: a man aged 30 to 39 in good health and CMV-seropositive.

This clone was recorded only once. The chain uses TRBV25-1 and TRBJ2-7; TRBD1 might be the D (5 bases). Between the trimmed V and J ends, which lost 7 bases and 2 bases, there was a span of 18 bases. This CDR3 is built from 15 residues. CDR1 MGHDK and CDR2 SYGVNS come from the germline V gene. DNA for the CDR3: TGTGCCAGCACAAAAGGGGCCCTGGCTACCTACGAGCAGTACTTC. This sequence encodes CASTKGALATYEQYF.

This clone was recorded only once. The chain couples TRBV6-6 to TRBJ2-7; 7 bases align to TRBD1. Trimming cost V 8 bases and J 3 bases; bases outside gene matches: 7. Germline assignment: CDR1 MNHNY and CDR2 SVGAGI (reference sequence). This CDR3 spans 13 amino acids. The CDR3 region has the DNA TGTGCCAGCGTTTCTCCAGGGGGCTACGAGCAGTACTTC. Translation gives CASVSPGGYEQYF.

This chain connects TRBV27 to TRBJ2-1; 8 bases align to TRBD2. Germline V gene sequence: CDR1 MNHEY, CDR2 SMNVEV (reference sequence). Unmatched junction bases numbered 11, after V lost 10 bases and J lost 3 bases. CDR3 length equals 15 residues. The DNA of the CDR3 is TGTGCCACCGGGGGAGGGGGACTAGTCTACAATGAGCAGTTCTTC. Amino acids: CATGGGGLVYNEQFF.

This sequence joins TRBV15 and TRBJ1-1, with 10 bases fitting TRBD1. With V trimmed by 3 bases and J by 10 bases, 5 bases remained unmatched. The CDR3 has 13 amino acids. Germline loops: CDR1 LNHNV, CDR2 YYDKDF (reference sequence). CDR3 DNA: TGTGCCACCAGCAGCGACAGGGGGCTGAGAGCTTTCTTT. It is translated as CATSSDRGLRAFF.

The chain carries TRBV11-2 and TRBJ2-7, with TRBD2 identical over 11 bases. This CDR3 is built from 15 residues. V trimming: 5 bases; J trimming: 3 bases; junction bases outside the gene matches: 6. From germline, CDR1 is SGHAT and CDR2 FQNNGV. The CDR3 is CASSKGLAANYEQYF. The CDR3 DNA follows: TGTGCCAGCAGCAAGGGACTAGCGGCTAACTACGAGCAGTACTTC.

This clone was found many times. This chain joins TRBV10-2 and TRBJ1-4; D uncertain. Germline CDR1 is WSHSY and CDR2 is SAAADI. This CDR3 comprises 18 residues. Between the trimmed V and J ends, which lost 1 base and 7 bases, there was a span of 22 bases. The CDR3 coding sequence is TGCGCCAGCAGTGAGTTATTCCGGGAGCTCAACTGGGGTGAAAAACTGTTTTTT. It specifies CASSELFRELNWGEKLFF.

The V and J genes are TRBV7-3 and TRBJ2-1, with a weak D call TRBD2 (5 bases). V lost 2 bases to trimming and J lost 9 bases, with 8 bases between them. The CDR3 length is 12 residues. The germline CDR1 and CDR2 sequences are SGHTA and FQGTGA. The CDR3 is CASSLEAGEQFF. DNA for the CDR3: TGTGCCAGCAGCTTAGAGGCGGGTGAGCAGTTCTTC. The whole variable domain, remainder taken from reference TRBV7-3 and TRBJ2-1, is GAGVSQTPSNKVTEKGKYVELRCDPISGHTALYWYRQSLGQGPEFLIYFQGTGAADDSGLPNDRFFAVRPEGSVSTLKIQRTERGDSAVYLCASSLEAGEQFFGPGTRLTVL.

The chain couples TRBV2 to TRBJ1-3; tentative D call: TRBD1 (6 bases). The V end was cut by 6 bases, the J end by 0 bases, with 12 bases between. Germline CDR1 and CDR2: SNHLY and FYNNEI. The CDR3 has 15 residues. CDR3 sequence: CASRAGQSSGNTIYF. The CDR3 DNA follows: TGTGCCAGCAGAGCTGGACAGAGCTCTGGAAACACCATATATTTT.

This clone was counted only a few times. V is TRBV19 and J is TRBJ1-6; no clear D. From germline, CDR1 is LNHDA and CDR2 SQIVND (reference sequence). The CDR3 sequence is 14 residues long. Trimming removed 5 bases from V and 9 bases from J, with 14 bases in between. The CDR3 here is CASSVPGFTSPLHF. DNA for the CDR3: TGTGCCAGTAGTGTCCCGGGATTCACTTCACCCCTCCACTTT.

This chain connects TRBV9 to TRBJ1-4; D gene ambiguous. The V end lost 4 bases, the J end lost 0 bases, and 10 bases lay between the germline ends. The CDR3 extends over 15 amino acids. In germline, CDR1 is SGDLS, CDR2 YYNGEE. CDR3 coding DNA: TGTGCCAGCAGCATTCTCGGGGCAACTAATGAAAAACTGTTTTTT. It is translated as CASSILGATNEKLFF.

The genes are TRBV29-1 and TRBJ2-7, with 7 nucleotides matching TRBD2. In germline, CDR1 is SQVTM, CDR2 ANQGSEA. With 4 bases clipped from V and 0 bases from J, the junction kept 6 bases outside the gene matches. This CDR3 is built from 14 residues. CDR3 sequence (DNA): TGCAGCGTTGTCCTAGCGGCTAGCTCCTACGAGCAGTACTTC. Protein product: CSVVLAASSYEQYF.

The chain joins TRBV10-2 to TRBJ1-6, with TRBD1 matching 8 bases. The V and J ends lost 4 bases and 5 bases, in that order; junction bases with no gene match: 1. There are 14 residues in the CDR3. Germline CDR1 WSHSY, CDR2 SAAADI. The CDR3 DNA sequence: TGCGCCAGCAGTGGGACAGGGAATAATTCACCCCTCCACTTT. It is translated as CASSGTGNNSPLHF.

The gene calls are TRBV19 and TRBJ1-2; unclear D gene. Germline CDR1 LNHDA, CDR2 SQIVND (reference sequence). V dropped 3 bases and J dropped 6 bases, with 14 bases sitting between them. The CDR3 covers 14 residues. CDR3 loop: CASSIWSLGDGYTF. In DNA, the CDR3 is TGTGCCAGTAGTATCTGGTCGCTAGGCGATGGCTACACCTTC. Using reference TRBV19 and TRBJ1-2 for the parts outside the CDR3, the full variable domain is DGGITQSPKYLFRKEGQNVTLSCEQNLNHDAMYWYRQDPGQGLRLIYYSQIVNDFQKGDIAEGYSVSREKKESFPLTVTSAQKNPTAFYLCASSIWSLGDGYTFGSGTRLTVV.

The V and J genes are TRBV6-5 and TRBJ2-1; D is perhaps TRBD1 (6 bases). CDR3 length equals 15 residues. Germline values: CDR1 MNHEY, CDR2 SVGAGI. Trimming took 6 bases from V and 0 from J, leaving 12 bases between them. The CDR3, as DNA: TGTGCCAGCAGCCCTGGGGGCAGCTCCTACAATGAGCAGTTCTTC. This codes for CASSPGGSSYNEQFF.

V and J are TRBV5-1 and TRBJ2-7; D ambiguous. The CDR3 covers 12 residues. Germline loops: CDR1 SGHRS, CDR2 YFSETQ. V dropped 1 base and J dropped 3 bases, with 5 bases sitting between them. The CDR3 nucleotides read TGCGCCAGCAGCTTGACTAACTACGAGCAGTACTTC. Protein product: CASSLTNYEQYF.

The chain combines TRBV5-6 with TRBJ1-6; perhaps TRBD1 as D (6 bases). V was cut by 2 bases and J by 10 bases, with 19 bases left in between. This CDR3 spans 16 amino acids. Germline lookup yields CDR1 SGHDT and CDR2 YYEEEE. The CDR3 coding sequence is TGTGCCAGCAGCTTAGAAGGGCAGGGGCTTCCATCACCCCTCCACTTT. Its protein product is CASSLEGQGLPSPLHF.

The J gene is TRBJ2-3, the V gene TRBV9; 7 positions match TRBD2. The CDR3 covers 19 residues. Germline values: CDR1 SGDLS, CDR2 YYNGEE. V dropped 0 bases and J dropped 7; count of bases not matched to a gene: 20. CDR3 region: CASSVVDLRTSFGTYTQYF. For the CDR3, the DNA is TGTGCCAGCAGCGTAGTAGACTTACGGACTAGTTTCGGGACCTATACGCAGTATTTT.

The chain links TRBV27 to TRBJ2-1; possible D gene TRBD1, 6 bases. V lost 3 bases, J lost 4 bases, and 13 bases lay in between. The CDR3 has 15 residues. CDR1 and CDR2 from the germline V gene are MNHEY and SMNVEV (reference sequence). The CDR3 DNA reads as TGTGCCAGCAGTTTTGGCTCAGGGGCTTACAATGAGCAGTTCTTC. Translating it yields CASSFGSGAYNEQFF.